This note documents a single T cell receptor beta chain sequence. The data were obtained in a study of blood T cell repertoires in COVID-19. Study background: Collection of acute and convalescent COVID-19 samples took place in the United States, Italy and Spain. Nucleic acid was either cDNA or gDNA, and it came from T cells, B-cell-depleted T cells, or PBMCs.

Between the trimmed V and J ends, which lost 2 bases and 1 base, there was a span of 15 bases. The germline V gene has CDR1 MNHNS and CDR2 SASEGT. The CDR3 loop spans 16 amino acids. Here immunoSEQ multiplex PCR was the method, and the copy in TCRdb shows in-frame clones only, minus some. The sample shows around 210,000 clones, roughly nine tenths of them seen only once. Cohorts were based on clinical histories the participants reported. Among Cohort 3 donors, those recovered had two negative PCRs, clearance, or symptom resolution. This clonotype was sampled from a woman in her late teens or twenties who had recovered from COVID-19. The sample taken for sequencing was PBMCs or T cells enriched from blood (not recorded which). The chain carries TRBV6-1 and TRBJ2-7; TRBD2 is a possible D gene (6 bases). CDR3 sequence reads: CASSELDYSASYEQYF. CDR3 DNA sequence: TGTGCCAGCAGTGAACTGGACTATAGCGCGTCCTACGAGCAGTACTTC.